The clone carrying this T cell receptor beta chain was seen only a few times. Its antigen is still unknown. This sample was included in a study of T-cell memory formation after mild COVID-19. Whole-study results and caveats: Within pre-infection memory, some responding clones were found, suggesting cross-reactive memory joined.

TCRdb passed the 5' RACE reads through MiXCR, listing each CDR3 protein once. The table records under 110,000 distinct CDR3 sequences, about 18% of them present only once. This sequence originates from an adult woman who had mild COVID-19 (a few samples of this study predate the infection). Cell type and time point are not known. The specimen was PBMCs or a T cell subset sorted from them (not recorded which).

The CDR3 spells CSGVKEGTYSNQPQHF. The CDR3 region has the DNA TGCAGTGGGGTAAAGGAGGGAACTTATAGCAATCAGCCCCAGCATTTT. This chain uses TRBV20-1 with TRBJ1-5; no firm D call. The CDR3 consists of 16 residues. V dropped 7 bases and J dropped 0 bases, with 19 bases sitting between them. Germline CDR1 reads DFQATT; CDR2 reads SNEGSKA (reference sequence).